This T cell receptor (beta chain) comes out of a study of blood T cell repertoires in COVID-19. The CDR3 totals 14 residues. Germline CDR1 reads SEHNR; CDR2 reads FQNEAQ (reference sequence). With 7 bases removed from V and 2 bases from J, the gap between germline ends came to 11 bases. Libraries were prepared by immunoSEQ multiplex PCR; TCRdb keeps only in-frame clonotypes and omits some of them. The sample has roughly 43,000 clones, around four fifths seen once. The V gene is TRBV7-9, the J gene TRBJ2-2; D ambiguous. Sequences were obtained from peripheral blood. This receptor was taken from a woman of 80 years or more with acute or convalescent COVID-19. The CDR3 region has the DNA TGTGCCAGCACCGCTATAGTAAACACCGGGGAGCTGTTTTTT. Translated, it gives CASTAIVNTGELFF. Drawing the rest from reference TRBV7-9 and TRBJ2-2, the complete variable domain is DTGVSQNPRHKITKRGQNVTFRCDPISEHNRLYWYRQTLGQGPEFLTYFQNEAQLEKSRLLSDRFSAERPKGSFSTLEIQRTEQGDSAMYLCASTAIVNTGELFFGEGSRLTVL.